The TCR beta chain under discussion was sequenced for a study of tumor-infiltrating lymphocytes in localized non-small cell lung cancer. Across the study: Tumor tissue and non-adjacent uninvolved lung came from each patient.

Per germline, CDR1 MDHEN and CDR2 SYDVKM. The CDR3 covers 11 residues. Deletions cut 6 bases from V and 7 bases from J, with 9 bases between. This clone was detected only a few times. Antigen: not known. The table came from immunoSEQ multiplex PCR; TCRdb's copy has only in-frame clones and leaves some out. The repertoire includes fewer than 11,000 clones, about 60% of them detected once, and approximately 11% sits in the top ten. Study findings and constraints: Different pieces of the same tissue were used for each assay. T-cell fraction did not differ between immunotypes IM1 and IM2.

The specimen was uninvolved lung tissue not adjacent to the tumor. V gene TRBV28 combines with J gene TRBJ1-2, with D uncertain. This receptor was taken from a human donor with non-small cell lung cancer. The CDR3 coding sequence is TGTGCCAGCAGCACCCGAGCTGGCTACACCTTC. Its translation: CASSTRAGYTF.